Below, one T cell receptor beta chain is given with its context. Here immunoSEQ multiplex PCR was the method, and the copy in TCRdb shows in-frame clones only, minus some. This table has some 500 clones, 64% appearing once. Per the germline V gene, CDR1 is LNHDA and CDR2 is SQIVND (reference sequence). The CDR3 is made up of 13 amino acids. This sample is part of a study of regulatory and conventional T cells in RAG deficiency. The specimen was CD8+ T cells sorted from blood. This chain connects TRBV19 to TRBJ2-5; D call uncertain. The J call may be wrong; the DNA end is better matched by TRBJ2-7. The clonotype originates from a human donor with RAG deficiency presenting as severe combined immunodeficiency. The CDR3 sequence: CASSYSLSYEQYF. The CDR3 DNA reads TGTGCCAGTAGCTACTCACTTTCCTACGAGCAGTACTTC.